This T cell receptor (beta chain) was sequenced during a study of CD8 T cells in ankylosing spondylitis. TCR beta libraries were made by quantitative 5'-RACE with molecular barcodes. TCRdb redid the calling of the 5' RACE reads with MiXCR, one entry per CDR3 protein. The table has about 800,000 distinct CDR3 sequences, 12% seen once; the top ten hold approximately 0.46%. Study-level findings and limits: As for the disease-linked clones, they showed a CD8+ phenotype and occurred at relatively low frequencies in peripheral blood. Some of the motif variants had earlier been found in reactive arthritis patients' fluid and blood. Roughly eight highly homologous variants made up a TCR beta motif that seemed to typify ankylosing spondylitis blood. As reported, disease-linked clones showed significant enrichment in matched ankylosing spondylitis synovial fluid.

The CDR3 sequence is 17 residues long. V lost 5 bases to trimming and J lost 2 bases; unmatched junction nucleotides: 7. A note on this clonotype: The antigen is unknown.

The sequence derives from a male donor with ankylosing spondylitis. This chain connects TRBV12-3 or TRBV12-4 to TRBJ2-6; 9 nucleotides agree with TRBD1. Sequenced material: blood, either unsorted or a sorted T cell fraction (not recorded which). In nucleotides, the CDR3 is TGTGCCAGCAGTCAGGGACAGGGAAGAACTGGGGCCAACGTCCTGACTTTC. It codes for CASSQGQGRTGANVLTF.